This T cell receptor beta chain was profiled in a study of naive and memory T cell subsets (dated by TCRdb to the late 2010s). Concerning the study at large: The figure summarizing the skin biopsy and whole blood samples listed about ten blood donors, 7 tuberculin skin test biopsies and 3 saline control biopsies. PCR2 was typically run as a SYBR Green qPCR and stopped at a set threshold, although low-input samples could use end-point PCR of 5 to 7 cycles instead. The paper as a whole reports these results and caveats: The RNA-based method was acknowledged as potentially sensitive to TCR transcript changes with T cell activation and differentiation.

This clonotype was found a few times. Its binding antigen is unknown. Base qualities are missing; no much larger clone stands one base away. Receptor libraries were prepared by 5' RACE. The ligated cDNA was amplified in four rounds of PCR with nested alpha and beta constant region primers together with the SP2 primer. For the blood and skin samples, reverse transcription of TCR RNA was done with SuperScript IV along with alpha and beta constant region primers. An oligonucleotide carrying the Illumina SP2 primer and a UMI was ligated to the cDNA 3' end using T4 RNA ligase 1. The 12-nucleotide UMI was composed of two random hexamers separated by an eight-base spacer, which was included to prevent hairpin formation. From the second PCR onward, the TCR alpha and beta chain libraries were handled separately, and dual indexing was used for multiplexing. After pooling, the indexed libraries were analyzed by capillary electrophoresis and sequenced on either an Illumina MiSeq or NextSeq. To boost base diversity and improve cluster recognition, PhiX DNA at roughly 4.5-8% was spiked into the libraries. In the source study's methods: Demultiplexor extracted UMIs from read 2, combined them with read 1 TCR sequence, and split reads by sample indices. Decombinator identified V and J genes and V-J junctions and gave each TCR a five-part identifier that included V and J deletions. Collapsinator used UMIs to correct sequencing errors and PCR amplification heterogeneity, yielding UMI-based abundance per TCR. CDR3Translator turned identifiers into nucleotide sequence, translated the nucleotide sequence into amino acids, and pulled out CDR3 regions based on terminal motifs. Error-corrected alpha and beta TCR counts from blood and skin were compared after normalization to input RNA amount. TCRdb reanalyzed the raw reads on its own, using fastp at Q25 for trimming and MiXCR for clone calling, and kept in-frame beta chains. Each entry merges the rows of one CDR3 protein and shows their most common DNA and genes. TCRdb's processing, not the authors' own work, is the source of the V and J calls. For this sample there are over 45,000 distinct CDR3 sequences; approximately 4.5% appear just once. Under 0.95% of the sample is in the top ten clones.

V is clipped by 2 bases and J by 6 bases, and the sequence between their germline boundaries is 7 bases long. CDR1 is given as MGHRA and CDR2 as YSYEKL, both from the germline V gene. The CDR3 covers 12 residues, taking in both the cysteine and the phenylalanine. The CDR3 DNA has 36 bases and is translated from base 1. The study described a robust, sensitive protocol for amplifying, sequencing and analyzing TCRs, using 3' ligation of a UMI-containing oligonucleotide to TCR cDNA. For whole blood analysis, approximately 2.5 ml of peripheral blood was collected from healthy adult volunteers into Tempus tubes, and RNA was extracted following the manufacturer's instructions. Before reverse transcription, total RNA that had not been cell sorted was treated with RQ1 DNase, with a target input of about 1 to 1,100 ng. To check how robust the pipeline was in samples where T cells make up a minority population, libraries were built from skin biopsies and whole blood.

The sequence was collected from a female donor in good health. The receptor chain draws on TRBV4-1 and TRBJ1-2; the D gene is not confidently resolved. The CDR3 loop reads CASSQFPHGYTF. DNA sequence: TGCGCCAGCAGCCAATTTCCGCATGGCTACACCTTC.